These 27 T cell receptor beta chains were all obtained from the same sample, sequenced in a study of blood T cell repertoires in COVID-19. The repertoire was sequenced with immunoSEQ multiplex PCR; TCRdb's copy has only in-frame clones and lacks some. The repertoire consists of 250,000 or so clones, with 88% occurring once and the leading ten covering approximately 2.6%. Sequences were obtained from peripheral blood. Receptors were obtained from a woman aged 55 to 70 with acute or convalescent COVID-19.

This clone was seen more than once but under ten times. J is TRBJ2-7 and V is TRBV7-6, with 9 bases aligning to TRBD1. Germline-derived CDR1 and CDR2 are SGHVS and FNYEAQ. This CDR3 is built from 15 residues. V lost 4 bases and J lost 4; bases outside the gene matches: 8. The CDR3 loop is CASSSPGTGRYEQYF. The DNA of the CDR3 is TGTGCCAGCAGCTCCCCCGGGACAGGGCGATACGAGCAGTACTTC.

The chain employs TRBV5-1 and TRBJ2-7; D uncertain. Trimming took 0 bases from V and 7 from J, leaving 8 bases between them. This CDR3 is 12 amino acids long. CDR1 is SGHRS, CDR2 YFSETQ, per germline. The CDR3 DNA reads as TGCGCCAGCAGCTTGGACCCTCGGGAGCAGTACTTC. It yields the protein CASSLDPREQYF.

V and J are TRBV19 and TRBJ1-3; D is possibly TRBD1 (6 bases). Germline CDR1 reads LNHDA; CDR2 reads SQIVND (reference sequence). V lost 4 bases and J 0 bases, leaving 10 bases between the germline ends. This CDR3 has 15 amino acids. The CDR3 is CASSKDRISGNTIYF. The CDR3 bases are TGTGCCAGTAGTAAAGACAGGATCTCTGGAAACACCATATATTTT.

V is TRBV10-3 and J is TRBJ2-7; 7 bases are shared with TRBD1. The junction had 9 bases not matched to a gene; V was cut back by 10 bases and J by 6 bases. Germline V gene sequence: CDR1 ENHRY, CDR2 SYGVKD. The CDR3 covers 12 residues. The CDR3 sequence is CASRDSLPEQYF. The CDR3 DNA follows: TGTGCCAGCCGGGACAGCCTTCCCGAGCAGTACTTC.

The J gene is TRBJ1-5, the V gene TRBV2, with 8 bases fitting TRBD1. This CDR3 has 15 residues. Trimming removed 1 base from V and 7 bases from J; junction bases left unmatched: 6. CDR1 is SNHLY, CDR2 FYNNEI, per germline. The chain's CDR3 is CASSEGDRGGQPQHF. The CDR3 DNA is TGTGCCAGCAGTGAAGGAGACAGGGGAGGGCAGCCCCAGCATTTT. The full variable domain, completed using reference TRBV2 and TRBJ1-5, is EPEVTQTPSHQVTQMGQEVILRCVPISNHLYFYWYRQILGQKVEFLVSFYNNEISEKSEIFDDQFSVERPDGSNFTLKIRSTKLEDSAMYFCASSEGDRGGQPQHFGDGTRLSIL.

About this clone itself: The same CDR3 can be traced to other DNA sequences in this sample. The gene calls are TRBV28 and TRBJ1-1, with D perhaps matching TRBD1 (5 bases). This CDR3 is 13 amino acids long. Germline CDR1 MDHEN, CDR2 SYDVKM. Trimming removed 3 bases from V and 2 bases from J, with 7 bases in between. The DNA of the CDR3 is TGTGCCAGCAGTTTGCAGGGCAACACTGAAGCTTTCTTT. It yields the protein CASSLQGNTEAFF.

This chain joins TRBV19 and TRBJ2-2; TRBD1 matches 9 bases. Losses at the gene ends were 4 bases for V and 4 bases for J; bases not matched to a gene: 4. The CDR3 length is 15 residues. Germline lookup yields CDR1 LNHDA and CDR2 SQIVND (reference sequence). CDR3 nucleotide sequence: TGTGCCAGTAGTACCACAGGGGGCGGCACCGGGGAGCTGTTTTTT. This translates into CASSTTGGGTGELFF. Supplemented by reference TRBV19 and TRBJ2-2, the full variable domain reads DGGITQSPKYLFRKEGQNVTLSCEQNLNHDAMYWYRQDPGQGLRLIYYSQIVNDFQKGDIAEGYSVSREKKESFPLTVTSAQKNPTAFYLCASSTTGGGTGELFFGEGSRLTVL.

The chain combines TRBV3-1 (or the pseudogene TRBV3-2) with TRBJ2-5; D gene unclear. The V end was cut by 2 bases, the J end by 2 bases, with 6 bases between. The CDR3 totals 13 residues. Germline loops: CDR1 LGHDT, CDR2 YNNKEL (reference sequence). CDR3 amino acids: CASSQYTQETQYF. The CDR3 bases are TGTGCCAGCAGCCAATACACGCAAGAGACCCAGTACTTC.

The V and J genes are TRBV2 and TRBJ1-5; weak D call: TRBD1 (5 bases). Germline loops: CDR1 SNHLY, CDR2 FYNNEI. V lost 7 bases and J 4 bases, leaving 17 bases between the germline ends. CDR3 length: 15 residues. The chain's CDR3 is CASKDGRALNQPQHF. The CDR3 coding sequence is TGTGCCAGCAAAGACGGCAGGGCCCTTAATCAGCCCCAGCATTTT.

The gene calls are TRBV5-4 and TRBJ2-1, with D possibly matching TRBD2 (6 bases). Germline lookup yields CDR1 SGHNT and CDR2 YYREEE (reference sequence). The V gene lost 0 bases and the J gene lost 2 bases, with 15 bases spanning the gap. The CDR3 covers 17 residues. CDR3 residues: CASSLGSSVNTYNEQFF. The DNA for the CDR3 is TGTGCCAGCAGCTTGGGGTCTAGCGTTAATACCTACAATGAGCAGTTCTTC.

This clone turned up a few times. This sequence joins TRBV5-4 and TRBJ2-7, with D perhaps TRBD2 (6 bases). The CDR3 length is 15 residues. Germline CDR1 SGHNT, CDR2 YYREEE (reference sequence). Trimming took off 4 bases at V and 0 bases at J, with 14 bases between the two ends. CDR3 nucleotides: TGTGCCAGCAGCAAGTCTAGCGCCTTCTCCTACGAGCAGTACTTC. Residues: CASSKSSAFSYEQYF.

The CDR3 reads CASSHQDYGYTF. The CDR3 DNA follows: TGTGCCAGCAGCCACCAGGATTATGGCTACACCTTC. The rearrangement links TRBV3-1 (or the pseudogene TRBV3-2) to TRBJ1-2; no firm D call. The CDR3 sequence is 12 residues long. V lost 3 bases and J lost 5, with 7 bases in between. Germline-derived CDR1 and CDR2 are LGHDT and YNNKEL (reference sequence).

The CDR3 DNA sequence: TGTGCCAGCAGCCAGGGCAGGGTATTATCGTCCACTGAAGCTTTCTTT. It codes for CASSQGRVLSSTEAFF. V is TRBV14 and J is TRBJ1-1, with D possibly being TRBD1 (5 bases). The V gene's germline CDR1 is SGHDN and CDR2 FVKESK. V lost 3 bases and J 4 bases, leaving 18 bases between the germline ends. This CDR3 is built from 16 residues.

This clone was seen a few times. The chain is built from TRBV19 and TRBJ2-2; 8 bases line up with TRBD1. Unmatched junction bases numbered 4, after V lost 3 bases and J lost 7 bases. The germline V gene has CDR1 LNHDA and CDR2 SQIVND (reference sequence). This CDR3 contains 14 residues. CDR3 bases: TGTGCCAGTAGTATTCAGGGGGCCGGCGGGGAGCTGTTTTTT. Translation gives CASSIQGAGGELFF. The whole variable domain, remainder taken from reference TRBV19 and TRBJ2-2, is DGGITQSPKYLFRKEGQNVTLSCEQNLNHDAMYWYRQDPGQGLRLIYYSQIVNDFQKGDIAEGYSVSREKKESFPLTVTSAQKNPTAFYLCASSIQGAGGELFFGEGSRLTVL.

The chain recombines TRBV9 with TRBJ2-5; D may be TRBD2 (6 bases). Trimming cost V 4 bases and J 1 base, with 14 bases left between them. CDR3 length equals 15 residues. Germline values: CDR1 SGDLS, CDR2 YYNGEE. CDR3 protein: CASSRRAGGQETQYF. The CDR3 DNA reads TGTGCCAGCAGCCGGCGAGCGGGTGGCCAAGAGACCCAGTACTTC.

The chain recombines TRBV27 with TRBJ2-4; 12 bases align to TRBD2. V lost 8 bases and J lost 11; bases outside the gene matches: 7. This CDR3 region has 13 residues. CDR1 is MNHEY and CDR2 is SMNVEV in the germline V gene (reference sequence). In nucleotides, the CDR3 is TGTGCCAGCCAATCCGGGACTAGCGGGCTTCAGTACTTC. Its protein is CASQSGTSGLQYF.

A single count supports this clone. This chain joins TRBV6-5 and TRBJ2-7; 7 bases are shared with TRBD2. Germline V CDR1 and CDR2: MNHEY, SVGAGI. The CDR3 extends over 14 amino acids. V dropped 6 bases and J dropped 3; count of bases not matched to a gene: 8. Written as DNA, the CDR3 is TGTGCCAGCAGGTTCGGGGGGTCGTACTACGAGCAGTACTTC. Translating it yields CASRFGGSYYEQYF.

This clone has only one observation. The gene calls are TRBV4-2 and TRBJ1-1; perhaps TRBD1 as D (5 bases). Trimming pared 1 base from V and 4 bases from J, leaving 13 bases between. The CDR3 consists of 15 residues. Germline V gene lookup returns CDR1 LGHNA and CDR2 YNFKEQ. CDR3 region: CASSQVQGGSTEAFF. In DNA, the CDR3 is TGTGCCAGCAGCCAAGTGCAGGGCGGGAGCACTGAAGCTTTCTTT.

The chain couples TRBV9 to TRBJ1-5; tentatively, D is TRBD1 (5 bases). V was cut by 5 bases and J by 0 bases, with 21 bases left in between. Per the germline V gene, CDR1 is SGDLS and CDR2 is YYNGEE. The CDR3 extends over 18 amino acids. DNA of the CDR3: TGTGCCAGCAGTGGTGTAAGGCGGGGCCCTTATAGCAATCAGCCCCAGCATTTT. Its protein product is CASSGVRRGPYSNQPQHF.

The CDR3 sequence: CASSEGGSSGGYTF. The CDR3 nucleotides read TGTGCCAGCAGTGAAGGTGGGTCGTCAGGTGGCTACACCTTC. The V gene is TRBV2, the J gene TRBJ1-2; D remains ambiguous. The germline V and J ends were trimmed by 1 base and 7 bases, with 13 bases remaining between them. The V gene's germline CDR1 is SNHLY and CDR2 FYNNEI. CDR3 length: 14 residues.

This clone is a singleton in its sample. The chain recombines TRBV11-2 with TRBJ2-5; 9 bases map to TRBD2. The CDR3 runs to 17 residues. The J segment lost 5 bases and the V segment lost 1 base, leaving 11 bases of the junction unmatched. CDR1 and CDR2 (germline): SGHAT, FQNNGV. The CDR3 bases are TGTGCCAGCAGCTTAGTAACGGGGCTAGCGGGATGGGAGACCCAGTACTTC. Its translation is CASSLVTGLAGWETQYF.

V and J are TRBV7-9 and TRBJ1-1; 8 nucleotides align to TRBD1. Germline V CDR1 and CDR2: SEHNR, FQNEAQ (reference sequence). This CDR3 contains 15 residues. The V gene end was trimmed by 4 bases and the J gene end by 0 bases; junction bases not matched to a gene: 4. This CDR3 reads CASSSLDRVNTEAFF. The CDR3 nucleotides read TGTGCCAGCAGCTCCCTGGACAGGGTGAACACTGAAGCTTTCTTT.

This chain links TRBV3-1 (or the pseudogene TRBV3-2) with TRBJ2-3, with 11 bases that match TRBD2. J was trimmed by 5 bases and V by 1 base; bases with no gene match: 8. This CDR3 region has 17 residues. CDR1 is LGHDT, CDR2 YNNKEL, per germline (reference sequence). The CDR3 spells CASSQAPSSGGLDTQYF. The CDR3, as DNA: TGTGCCAGCAGCCAAGCCCCATCTAGCGGGGGGTTAGATACGCAGTATTTT.

The genes are TRBV18 and TRBJ1-5, with 7 bases matching TRBD1. Germline V CDR1 and CDR2: KGHSH, LQKENI. The CDR3 extends over 15 amino acids. Trimming took 5 bases from V and 3 from J; bases not matched to a gene: 7. CDR3 residues: CASSTGTASNQPQHF. CDR3 sequence (DNA): TGTGCCAGCTCAACCGGGACAGCTTCCAATCAGCCCCAGCATTTT.

The chain joins TRBV2 to TRBJ1-1; perhaps TRBD1 as D (6 bases). CDR1 and CDR2 from the germline V gene are SNHLY and FYNNEI. The CDR3 sequence is 13 residues long. V was cut by 3 bases and J by 4 bases, with 9 bases left in between. CDR3 amino acids: CASSDWGPTEAFF. In DNA form, the CDR3 reads TGTGCCAGCAGTGATTGGGGGCCCACTGAAGCTTTCTTT.

This clone was picked up one time. The V gene is TRBV7-2, the J gene TRBJ1-6; D uncertain. CDR1 and CDR2 (germline): SGHTA, FQGNSA. Trimming shortened V by 2 bases and J by 14 bases, and 16 bases separated the two germline ends. The CDR3 consists of 14 residues. The CDR3 sequence: CASSLRRQPLTLHF. CDR3 DNA sequence: TGTGCCAGCAGCTTACGCAGGCAGCCTCTCACCCTCCACTTT.

The sample holds one count of this clone. The rearrangement joins TRBV7-4 to TRBJ2-3; no clear D gene. This CDR3 spans 13 amino acids. Per germline, CDR1 SGHVT and CDR2 SQSDAQ. V was cut by 2 bases and J by 4 bases, with 7 bases left in between. CDR3 bases: TGTGCCAGCAGCTTAAGTTGGCCAGATACGCAGTATTTT. It translates to CASSLSWPDTQYF. Looking up the rest from reference TRBV7-4 and TRBJ2-3 gives the full variable domain: GAGVSQSPRYKVAKRGRDVALRCDSISGHVTLYWYRQTLGQGSEVLTYSQSDAQRDKSGRPSGRFSAERPERSVSTLKIQRTEQGDSAVYLCASSLSWPDTQYFGPGTRLTVL.